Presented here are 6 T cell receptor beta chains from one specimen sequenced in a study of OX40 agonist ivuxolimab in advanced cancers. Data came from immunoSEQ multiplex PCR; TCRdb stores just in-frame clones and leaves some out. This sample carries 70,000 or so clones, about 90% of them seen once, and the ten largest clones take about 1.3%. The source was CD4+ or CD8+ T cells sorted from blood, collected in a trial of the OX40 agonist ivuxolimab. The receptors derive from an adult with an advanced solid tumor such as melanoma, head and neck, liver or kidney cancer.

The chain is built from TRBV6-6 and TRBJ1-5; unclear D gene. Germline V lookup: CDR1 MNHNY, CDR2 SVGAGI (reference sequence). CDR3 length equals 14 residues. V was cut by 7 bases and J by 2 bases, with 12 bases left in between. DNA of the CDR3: TGTGCCAGCACCCTAGCGGGAGGCAATCAGCCCCAGCATTTT. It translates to CASTLAGGNQPQHF.

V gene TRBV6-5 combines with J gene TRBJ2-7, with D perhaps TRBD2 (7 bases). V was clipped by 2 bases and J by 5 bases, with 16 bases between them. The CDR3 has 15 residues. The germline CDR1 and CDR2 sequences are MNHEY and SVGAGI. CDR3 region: CASSYRGGGGHEQYF. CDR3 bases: TGTGCCAGCAGTTACCGGGGAGGGGGTGGGCACGAGCAGTACTTC.

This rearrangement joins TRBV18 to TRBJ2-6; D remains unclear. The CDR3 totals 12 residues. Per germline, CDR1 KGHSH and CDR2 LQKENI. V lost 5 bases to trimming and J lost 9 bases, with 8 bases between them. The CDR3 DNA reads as TGTGCCAGCTCATCCGGCTACAACGTCCTGACTTTC. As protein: CASSSGYNVLTF.

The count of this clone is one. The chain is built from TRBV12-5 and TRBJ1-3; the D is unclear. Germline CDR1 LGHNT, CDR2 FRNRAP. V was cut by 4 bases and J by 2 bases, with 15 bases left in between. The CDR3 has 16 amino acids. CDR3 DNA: TGTGCTAGTGGTTCGATCAGTCATCTACCTGGAAACACCATATATTTT. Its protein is CASGSISHLPGNTIYF.

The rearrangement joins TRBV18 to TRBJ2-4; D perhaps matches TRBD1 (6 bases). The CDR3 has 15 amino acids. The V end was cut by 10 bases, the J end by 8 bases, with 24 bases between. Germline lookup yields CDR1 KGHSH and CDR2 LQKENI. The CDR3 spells CATTGTKGRPDIQYF. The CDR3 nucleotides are TGTGCCACCACGGGGACAAAAGGTCGGCCGGACATTCAGTACTTC.

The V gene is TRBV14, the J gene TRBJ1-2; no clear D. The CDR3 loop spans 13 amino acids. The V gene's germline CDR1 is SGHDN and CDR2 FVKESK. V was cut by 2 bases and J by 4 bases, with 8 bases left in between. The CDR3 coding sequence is TGTGCCAGCAGCCAATCTCCGGGCTATGGCTACACCTTC. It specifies CASSQSPGYGYTF.